The source of this TCR beta chain is a study of blood T cell repertoires in COVID-19. On the study more broadly: Acute and convalescent COVID-19 samples came from the United States, Italy and Spain. T cells, B-cell-depleted T cells, or PBMCs provided the cDNA or gDNA that served as material.

Authors' methods: Amplification from reference gene primers served as the basis for estimated nucleated cell counts. Profiled with immunoSEQ multiplex PCR; TCRdb holds only in-frame clones, not every one. That table furnishes V, J and clone size, whereas the DNA furnished D and trimming. The top ten hold around 1.5% of the sample, which has a few hundred thousand clones, more than 70% seen once. Germline lookup yields CDR1 SGHRS and CDR2 YFSETQ. The CDR3 has 12 amino acids. Deletions cut 3 bases from V and 2 bases from J, with 4 bases between. The receptor's source is a woman in her 50s with acute or convalescent COVID-19. The chain employs TRBV5-1 and TRBJ2-3; D gene unclear. The sample comprised peripheral blood. The chain's CDR3 is CASSSYTDTQYF. The CDR3 DNA reads TGCGCCAGCAGCTCCTACACAGATACGCAGTATTTT.